The clone carrying this T cell receptor (beta chain) showed up many times. Time point noted: newly diagnosed GD, antithyroid drugs for less than 3 months. The TCR library was prepared using RNA isolated from PBMCs. The TCR beta library used iRepertoire HTBI primers with Arm-PCR amplification of CDR3. Using its own MiXCR run on the multiplex PCR reads, TCRdb lists one record per CDR3 protein. In the table there are some 340,000 distinct CDR3 sequences, about 12% of which are singletons. The sample comes from a study of regulatory T cells in long-lasting Graves disease. Trimming at V came to 0 bases and at J to 8 bases, leaving 12 bases not matched to a gene. The CDR3 extends over 16 amino acids. CDR1 and CDR2 from the germline V gene are DFQATT and SNEGSKA (reference sequence). These data also featured in a second study, about T cells in Graves' hyperthyroidism and ophthalmopathy.

This specimen consisted of peripheral blood mononuclear cells (PBMCs), obtained at new diagnosis, from a patient treated with antithyroid drugs. This receptor was identified in a woman under 30 with Graves disease. The chain is built from TRBV20-1 and TRBJ1-3; 8 nucleotides match TRBD1. CDR3 sequence: CSARDATGGYVDTIYF. CDR3 sequence (DNA): TGCAGTGCTAGAGATGCAACAGGGGGATACGTCGACACCATATATTTT.